These 32 T cell receptor beta chains came from one sample sequenced in a study of cytomegalovirus exposure and HLA in healthy donors. Researchers ran the PCR with 60 Vbeta and 13 Jbeta primers. Data came from immunoSEQ multiplex PCR; TCRdb stores just in-frame clones and leaves some out. The data show around 150,000 clones, over 60% seen once. The sample was PBMCs. These receptor sequences come from a woman aged 45-59 years in good health and CMV-seropositive.

The gene calls are TRBV2 and TRBJ1-2; D remains unclear. Germline values: CDR1 SNHLY, CDR2 FYNNEI. Trimming removed 0 bases at V and 8 bases at J, with 10 bases between. CDR3 length equals 13 residues. In nucleotides, the CDR3 is TGTGCCAGCAGTGAAGCCCCTAATTCGGGCTACACCTTC. Encoded protein: CASSEAPNSGYTF.

The J gene is TRBJ2-1, the V gene TRBV19; 8 positions agree with TRBD2. The ends lost 5 bases at V and 5 bases at J; junction bases unmatched: 11. Looked up from germline, CDR1 is LNHDA and CDR2 is SQIVND (reference sequence). The CDR3 extends over 16 amino acids. CDR3 nucleotide sequence: TGTGCCAGTAGTCTGGTCTCAGGGACTAGAAACAATGAGCAGTTCTTC. It encodes CASSLVSGTRNNEQFF.

The rearrangement links TRBV2 to TRBJ2-3; 9 bases align to TRBD2. V trimming: 6 bases; J trimming: 4 bases; junction bases outside the gene matches: 11. Germline assignment: CDR1 SNHLY and CDR2 FYNNEI. The CDR3 is 16 residues long. Written as DNA, the CDR3 is TGTGCCAGCAGCCCCAGACCTAGCGGGACCGCAGATACGCAGTATTTT. Residues: CASSPRPSGTADTQYF.

The chain combines TRBV7-8 with TRBJ2-1; 8 bases are a match to TRBD2. This CDR3 is 17 amino acids long. Germline V lookup: CDR1 SGHVS, CDR2 FQNEAQ. V lost 4 bases to trimming and J lost 0 bases; unmatched junction nucleotides: 8. CDR3 coding DNA: TGTGCCAGCAGCTGGGGGAGGCGGGGGGCCTCCTACAATGAGCAGTTCTTC. Protein sequence: CASSWGRRGASYNEQFF. Supplemented by reference TRBV7-8 and TRBJ2-1, the full variable domain reads GAGVSQSPRYKVAKRGQDVALRCDPISGHVSLFWYQQALGQGPEFLTYFQNEAQLDKSGLPSDRFFAERPEGSVSTLKIQRTQQEDSAVYLCASSWGRRGASYNEQFFGPGTRLTVL.

This chain links TRBV6-5 with TRBJ2-2, with 7 bases aligning to TRBD2. CDR3 length equals 16 residues. From germline, CDR1 is MNHEY and CDR2 SVGAGI. Losses at the gene ends were 2 bases for V and 1 base for J; bases not matched to a gene: 4. CDR3 protein: CASSYAAGVNTGELFF. The CDR3 DNA reads as TGTGCCAGCAGTTACGCGGCGGGGGTGAACACCGGGGAGCTGTTTTTT.

This chain connects TRBV6-1 to TRBJ2-7; 7 nucleotides align to TRBD1. V lost 4 bases to trimming and J lost 6 bases; unmatched junction nucleotides: 12. CDR3 length: 15 amino acids. Germline CDR1 is MNHNS and CDR2 is SASEGT. The DNA of the CDR3 is TGTGCCAGCAGTGGAAGAGGGGGCGCGGGCGGCGAGCAGTACTTC. Its protein is CASSGRGGAGGEQYF.

The V and J genes are TRBV18 and TRBJ2-1, with D perhaps matching TRBD2 (5 bases). The germline gives CDR1 KGHSH, CDR2 LQKENI. Trimming pared 2 bases from V and 0 bases from J, leaving 11 bases between. The CDR3 is 16 residues long. The CDR3 protein is CASSPFEGSSYNEQFF. The CDR3 nucleotides are TGTGCCAGCTCACCATTCGAGGGTAGCTCCTACAATGAGCAGTTCTTC.

The J gene is TRBJ2-3, the V gene TRBV6-5, with D perhaps TRBD2 (5 bases). V was shortened by 6 bases and J by 4 bases, with 11 bases between the two germline ends. The CDR3 extends over 13 amino acids. The germline V gene encodes CDR1 MNHEY and CDR2 SVGAGI. CDR3 bases: TGTGCCAGCAGCCCGGGGTTAGCAGATACGCAGTATTTT. Translating gives CASSPGLADTQYF.

The chain employs TRBV18 and TRBJ1-6, with D unclear. This CDR3 is 13 amino acids long. Trimming removed 3 bases at V and 6 bases at J, with 6 bases between. Germline values: CDR1 KGHSH, CDR2 LQKENI. CDR3 sequence: CASSPDINSPLHF. DNA of the CDR3: TGTGCCAGCTCACCCGACATTAATTCACCCCTCCACTTT.

The V and J genes are TRBV2 and TRBJ1-1, with TRBD1 matching 10 bases. V lost 10 bases and J lost 1; bases outside the gene matches: 6. CDR1 and CDR2 (germline): SNHLY, FYNNEI. This CDR3 spans 14 amino acids. CDR3 sequence reads: CATSGDRGNTEAFF. As DNA, the CDR3 is TGTGCCACCTCCGGGGACAGGGGGAACACTGAAGCTTTCTTT. Complete variable domain (other parts from reference TRBV2 and TRBJ1-1): EPEVTQTPSHQVTQMGQEVILRCVPISNHLYFYWYRQILGQKVEFLVSFYNNEISEKSEIFDDQFSVERPDGSNFTLKIRSTKLEDSAMYFCATSGDRGNTEAFFGQGTRLTVV.

This clone was counted once. This chain links TRBV28 with TRBJ1-1, with D maybe TRBD1 (6 bases). Germline V CDR1 and CDR2: MDHEN, SYDVKM. V was trimmed by 3 bases and J by 0 bases, leaving 8 bases between them. This CDR3 has 14 amino acids. The CDR3 loop reads CASSFSGVNTEAFF. The CDR3 nucleotides read TGTGCCAGCAGTTTTTCAGGGGTGAACACTGAAGCTTTCTTT.

CDR3 sequence: CASSEGTSGTRQETQYF. The CDR3 DNA reads TGTGCCAGCAGCGAGGGGACTAGCGGGACGAGACAAGAGACCCAGTACTTC. The chain recombines TRBV13 with TRBJ2-5, with TRBD2 identical over 13 bases. CDR3 length: 17 residues. Losses at the gene ends were 5 bases for V and 2 bases for J; bases not matched to a gene: 8. Germline CDR1 PRHDT, CDR2 FYEKMQ (reference sequence).

This chain uses TRBV7-2 with TRBJ2-7; D not certain. This CDR3 is built from 13 residues. In germline, CDR1 is SGHTA, CDR2 FQGNSA. The V gene lost 2 bases and the J gene lost 5 bases, with 10 bases spanning the gap. The CDR3 DNA sequence: TGTGCCAGCAGCTTAAATCCCCTCCACGAGCAGTACTTC. Protein sequence: CASSLNPLHEQYF. Looking up the rest from reference TRBV7-2 and TRBJ2-7 gives the full variable domain: GAGVSQSPSNKVTEKGKDVELRCDPISGHTALYWYRQSLGQGLEFLIYFQGNSAPDKSGLPSDRFSAERTGGSVSTLTIQRTQQEDSAVYLCASSLNPLHEQYFGPGTRLTVT.

Written as DNA, the CDR3 is TGTGCCAGCAGTGAAGGGCCGAATCCCACAGATACGCAGTATTTT. The encoded protein is CASSEGPNPTDTQYF. V usage is TRBV2 and J usage is TRBJ2-3; D remains unclear. The CDR3 consists of 15 residues. The V end lost 1 base, the J end lost 2 bases, and 10 bases lay between the germline ends. CDR1 and CDR2 from the germline V gene are SNHLY and FYNNEI.

The chain employs TRBV9 and TRBJ2-2, with D possibly matching TRBD2 (5 bases). Trimming took off 4 bases at V and 4 bases at J, with 8 bases between the two ends. CDR1 is SGDLS and CDR2 is YYNGEE in the germline V gene. The CDR3 extends over 13 amino acids. CDR3 region: CASSPGITGELFF. In DNA form, the CDR3 reads TGTGCCAGCAGCCCGGGGATCACCGGGGAGCTGTTTTTT.

The chain recombines TRBV7-2 with TRBJ2-5; TRBD1 might be the D (5 bases). Trimming left V 5 bases short and J 2 bases short, with 12 bases between. Germline CDR1 and CDR2: SGHTA and FQGNSA. The CDR3 consists of 14 residues. CDR3 amino acids: CASSRPNRQETQYF. DNA of the CDR3: TGTGCCAGCAGCCGGCCGAACAGGCAAGAGACCCAGTACTTC. Looking up the rest from reference TRBV7-2 and TRBJ2-5 gives the full variable domain: GAGVSQSPSNKVTEKGKDVELRCDPISGHTALYWYRQSLGQGLEFLIYFQGNSAPDKSGLPSDRFSAERTGGSVSTLTIQRTQQEDSAVYLCASSRPNRQETQYFGPGTRLLVL.

V is TRBV28 and J is TRBJ2-7, with D tentatively TRBD1 (5 bases). The CDR3 loop spans 18 amino acids. The V end was cut by 2 bases, the J end by 6 bases, with 26 bases between. Per germline, CDR1 MDHEN and CDR2 SYDVKM. In DNA, the CDR3 is TGTGCCAGCAGTTTAGGCAGGGCGCTTATAGGACCGATACGCGAGCAGTACTTC. This sequence encodes CASSLGRALIGPIREQYF.

This rearrangement joins TRBV7-2 to TRBJ1-5; D is unresolved. Germline V gene sequence: CDR1 SGHTA, CDR2 FQGNSA. The CDR3 runs 13 residues. V lost 5 bases to trimming and J lost 3 bases, with 8 bases between them. The CDR3 nucleotides read TGTGCCAGCAGCCTGGAGATCAATCAGCCCCAGCATTTT. This sequence encodes CASSLEINQPQHF.

The rearrangement joins TRBV30 to TRBJ1-2; the match to TRBD1 covers 10 bases. Germline lookup yields CDR1 GTSNPN and CDR2 SVGIG (reference sequence). The CDR3 extends over 14 amino acids. Unmatched junction bases numbered 4, after V lost 3 bases and J lost 3 bases. CDR3 sequence (DNA): TGTGCCTGGAGGCGGGGACAGGGGTACTATGGCTACACCTTC. This encodes CAWRRGQGYYGYTF. Full variable domain (remainder filled in from reference TRBV30 and TRBJ1-2): SQTIHQWPATLVQPVGSPLSLECTVEGTSNPNLYWYRQAAGRGLQLLFYSVGIGQISSEVPQNLSASRPQDRQFILSSKKLLLSDSGFYLCAWRRGQGYYGYTFGSGTRLTVV.

The V gene is TRBV6-5, the J gene TRBJ2-7; a weak D match, TRBD2 (5 bases). Germline V gene lookup returns CDR1 MNHEY and CDR2 SVGAGI. V was clipped by 9 bases and J by 3 bases, with 6 bases between them. This CDR3 region has 10 residues. The CDR3 reads CASGSYEQYF. The CDR3, as DNA: TGTGCCAGTGGGAGCTACGAGCAGTACTTC.

The chain carries TRBV11-2 and TRBJ2-7; no reliable D call. The V end lost 4 bases, the J end lost 1 base, and 5 bases lay between the germline ends. Germline values: CDR1 SGHAT, CDR2 FQNNGV. This CDR3 spans 12 amino acids. The CDR3 DNA is TGTGCCAGCAGCTCCCCGTCCTACGAGCAGTACTTC. As protein: CASSSPSYEQYF.

V gene TRBV7-9 combines with J gene TRBJ1-4, with D possibly being TRBD1 (5 bases). The V and J ends lost 3 bases and 6 bases respectively, with 11 bases between them. Germline loops: CDR1 SEHNR, CDR2 FQNEAQ (reference sequence). CDR3 size: 14 residues. The CDR3 coding sequence is TGTGCCAGCAGCTTTGGTTTAGGGGATGAAAAACTGTTTTTT. This gives the protein CASSFGLGDEKLFF.

The table lists this clone with a count of one. The chain carries TRBV6-6 and TRBJ2-5; a possible D gene is TRBD2 (6 bases). Germline assignment: CDR1 MNHNY and CDR2 SVGAGI (reference sequence). V lost 0 bases and J 5 bases, leaving 13 bases between the germline ends. CDR3 length equals 15 residues. The CDR3, as DNA: TGTGCCAGCAGTTACTCCGGGGGAGTTAGGGAGACCCAGTACTTC. The encoded protein is CASSYSGGVRETQYF.

V and J are TRBV7-2 and TRBJ2-2, with 10 bases lining up with TRBD2. The germline V gene encodes CDR1 SGHTA and CDR2 FQGNSA. V lost 7 bases, J lost 0 bases, and 14 bases stayed unmatched. The CDR3 runs to 19 residues. The CDR3 is CASIERGSGGTSNTGELFF. The CDR3 DNA follows: TGTGCCAGCATCGAACGGGGTAGCGGGGGGACCTCGAACACCGGGGAGCTGTTTTTT.

This clone was seen more than once but under ten times. The rearrangement joins TRBV14 to TRBJ2-6; D is unclear. V gave up 0 bases and J gave up 0 bases, with 12 bases separating them. Germline lookup yields CDR1 SGHDN and CDR2 FVKESK. CDR3 size: 18 residues. CDR3 coding DNA: TGTGCCAGCAGCCAAGATCCTTTTTACTACTCTGGGGCCAACGTCCTGACTTTC. Encoded protein: CASSQDPFYYSGANVLTF.

The chain employs TRBV11-2 and TRBJ2-7; 11 bases match TRBD2. Germline CDR1 and CDR2: SGHAT and FQNNGV. The CDR3 runs 18 residues. V gave up 5 bases and J gave up 4 bases; unmatched junction bases: 16. The CDR3: CASSRNRGLRLAGYEQYF. CDR3 bases: TGTGCCAGCAGCCGAAACAGGGGGTTGCGACTAGCGGGATACGAGCAGTACTTC.

This chain joins TRBV5-4 and TRBJ2-5; 13 nucleotides align to TRBD2. The CDR3 is 15 amino acids. After removal of 0 bases from V and 4 bases from J, the junction contained 0 bases not matched to a gene. Germline lookup yields CDR1 SGHNT and CDR2 YYREEE (reference sequence). CDR3 sequence: CASSLGLAGGETQYF. In DNA form, the CDR3 reads TGTGCCAGCAGCTTGGGACTAGCGGGGGGAGAGACCCAGTACTTC.

This chain joins TRBV5-4 and TRBJ1-1; 7 nucleotides align to TRBD1. Germline V gives CDR1 SGHNT, CDR2 YYREEE (reference sequence). CDR3 size: 15 residues. V was clipped by 6 bases and J by 0 bases; unmatched bases: 8. CDR3 DNA: TGTGCCAGCAACAAACAGGGGACAATGAACACTGAAGCTTTCTTT. Residues: CASNKQGTMNTEAFF.

The chain recombines TRBV6-1 with TRBJ1-2, with TRBD1 matching 9 bases. The CDR3 is 12 amino acids. The trim removed 4 bases at V and 13 bases at J, leaving 7 bases unmatched. Per the germline V gene, CDR1 is MNHNS and CDR2 is SASEGT. This chain's CDR3 is CASSVDRGRFTF. The CDR3 DNA is TGTGCCAGCAGTGTGGACAGGGGTCGCTTCACCTTC.

This chain links TRBV19 with TRBJ2-7, with D possibly TRBD2 on 7 matching bases. The CDR3 runs 12 residues. Germline V gene data show CDR1 as LNHDA and CDR2 as SQIVND (reference sequence). The V end lost 3 bases, the J end lost 6 bases, and 9 bases lay between the germline ends. In DNA, the CDR3 is TGTGCCAGTAGTATGGGGGGGCTCGAGCAGTACTTC. It yields the protein CASSMGGLEQYF.

The sample holds one count of this clone. The chain has TRBV13 and TRBJ1-2; 10 nucleotides align to TRBD1. This CDR3 is 16 amino acids long. After removal of 3 bases from V and 8 bases from J, the junction contained 12 bases not matched to a gene. CDR1 PRHDT and CDR2 FYEKMQ come from the germline V gene (reference sequence). This chain's CDR3 is CASSLGDRGTMEGYTF. CDR3 in DNA: TGTGCCAGCAGCTTGGGGGACAGGGGTACTATGGAGGGCTACACCTTC.

Here the CDR3 DNA reads TGTGCCATCATGGGGCCCCGGAACACTGAAGCTTTCTTT. Its protein product is CAIMGPRNTEAFF. V and J are TRBV10-3 and TRBJ1-1; the D gene is possibly TRBD1 (5 bases). Trimming stripped 7 bases from V and 1 base from J, with 10 bases between. This CDR3 has 13 residues. Germline V gene data show CDR1 as ENHRY and CDR2 as SYGVKD.